The 25 T cell receptor beta chains presented below share a single source sample, sequenced in a study of control samples from healthy donors and cancer patients (dated by TCRdb to the early 2020s). Library method: the immunoSEQ multiplex PCR assay. TCRdb mirrors the immuneACCESS table, restricted to in-frame sequences. Some clones are absent from its copies; in checked studies, under half trace to an unresolved V gene, and the reason for the others is unknown. This sample is represented by 170,000 or so clones; around 94% of them were singletons. Of the sample, about 1.4% is held by the ten largest clones. What was sequenced was blood. The receptors were sampled from a woman younger than 30 in good health.

The J gene is TRBJ2-1, the V gene TRBV10-3; TRBD2 matches 8 bases. The CDR3 has 17 amino acids. The V gene's germline CDR1 is ENHRY and CDR2 SYGVKD. Unmatched junction bases numbered 9, after V lost 0 bases and J lost 5 bases. The CDR3 spells CAISESGGGRINNEQFF. The CDR3 DNA reads TGTGCCATCAGTGAGTCGGGCGGGGGGCGAATCAACAATGAGCAGTTCTTC.

There are a few counts of this clone. V usage is TRBV6-5 and J usage is TRBJ2-1, with TRBD1 identical over 10 bases. Germline CDR1 and CDR2: MNHEY and SVGAGI. V trimming: 6 bases; J trimming: 4 bases; junction bases outside the gene matches: 6. This CDR3 is built from 15 residues. The CDR3 nucleotides are TGTGCCAGCAGATCCGGACAGGGGGGTTACAATGAGCAGTTCTTC. It encodes CASRSGQGGYNEQFF.

The genes are TRBV24-1 and TRBJ2-1; TRBD1 matches at 8 bases. J lost 9 bases, V lost 1 base, and 7 bases had no gene match. Per germline, CDR1 KGHDR and CDR2 SFDVKD. The CDR3 has 15 amino acids. CDR3 residues: CATSDLGQGYGEQFF. CDR3 bases: TGTGCCACCAGTGATTTAGGACAGGGTTACGGTGAGCAGTTCTTC.

V is TRBV2 and J is TRBJ2-7; D call uncertain. The CDR3 is 14 amino acids. The V gene lost 4 bases and the J gene lost 0 bases, with 10 bases spanning the gap. CDR1 is SNHLY and CDR2 is FYNNEI in the germline V gene. DNA of the CDR3: TGTGCCAGCAGTGGGACCAGCGCCTCCTACGAGCAGTACTTC. This encodes CASSGTSASYEQYF.

This CDR3 reads CASSESGGYGYTF. The DNA for the CDR3 is TGTGCCAGCAGTGAATCGGGTGGCTATGGCTACACCTTC. The gene calls are TRBV25-1 and TRBJ1-2; D is ambiguous. V lost 1 base and J 4 bases, leaving 7 bases between the germline ends. Germline assignment: CDR1 MGHDK and CDR2 SYGVNS. CDR3 size: 13 residues.

The V and J genes are TRBV5-1 and TRBJ1-3; TRBD1 is a possible D gene (5 bases). Deletions cut 0 bases from V and 4 bases from J, with 11 bases between. CDR1 SGHRS and CDR2 YFSETQ come from the germline V gene. There are 15 residues in the CDR3. The CDR3 nucleotides read TGCGCCAGCAGCTTGGATCGGGGGACGGGAAACACCATATATTTT. Residues: CASSLDRGTGNTIYF.

This chain uses TRBV27 with TRBJ1-4; TRBD1 might be the D (5 bases). Germline loops: CDR1 MNHEY, CDR2 SMNVEV (reference sequence). The CDR3 has 11 residues. The V end lost 8 bases, the J end lost 12 bases, and 13 bases lay between the germline ends. CDR3 residues: CASGARRELFF. The CDR3 DNA reads as TGTGCCAGCGGGGCTCGGAGGGAACTGTTTTTT.

In this sample, this clone turned up once. The V call is TRBV14, the J call TRBJ1-2; tentative D call: TRBD1 (5 bases). This CDR3 region has 15 residues. Trimming removed 5 bases from V and 5 bases from J, with 18 bases in between. The germline gives CDR1 SGHDN, CDR2 FVKESK. CDR3 region: CASSSGTGGWYGYTF. CDR3 bases: TGTGCCAGCAGCTCCGGGACTGGAGGCTGGTATGGCTACACCTTC.

The rearrangement joins TRBV28 to TRBJ1-2, with TRBD1 matching over 7 bases. This CDR3 comprises 15 residues. CDR1 and CDR2 (germline): MDHEN, SYDVKM. With V trimmed by 3 bases and J by 2 bases, 6 bases remained unmatched. The DNA for the CDR3 is TGTGCCAGCAGTTTTCCGGGACAGAGCAACTATGGCTACACCTTC. Protein sequence: CASSFPGQSNYGYTF.

Only one count was recorded for this clone. V gene TRBV7-8 combines with J gene TRBJ2-3; D not resolved. The V end lost 4 bases, the J end lost 3 bases, and 2 bases lay between the germline ends. CDR1 is SGHVS and CDR2 is FQNEAQ in the germline V gene. The CDR3 contains 11 residues. The CDR3 region has the DNA TGTGCCAGCAGCTCTACAGATACGCAGTATTTT. Translated: CASSSTDTQYF.

The V call is TRBV6-5, the J call TRBJ2-3, with TRBD1 identical over 8 bases. The CDR3 runs to 15 residues. V shed 6 bases, J shed 0 bases, and the junction held 5 bases outside the gene matches. In germline, CDR1 is MNHEY, CDR2 SVGAGI. The DNA of the CDR3 is TGTGCCAGCAGCCGGGACAGGATCAGCACAGATACGCAGTATTTT. Amino acids: CASSRDRISTDTQYF.

The chain is built from TRBV27 and TRBJ1-2; tentative D call: TRBD1 (6 bases). CDR1 is MNHEY, CDR2 SMNVEV, per germline (reference sequence). Deletions cut 6 bases from V and 1 base from J, with 9 bases between. The length of the CDR3 is 13 residues. CDR3 residues: CASSQGYNYGYTF. CDR3 DNA: TGTGCCAGCAGCCAGGGGTATAACTATGGCTACACCTTC.

Concerning this clone itself: The junction shows a germline mismatch at one end, possibly a read error. This chain links TRBV2 with TRBJ2-4, with D unresolved. Germline V gene sequence: CDR1 SNHLY, CDR2 FYNNEI. CDR3 length: 10 amino acids. The CDR3 coding sequence is TGTGCCAGCAGTGGTTCTGGCCCGGTCTTC. It is translated as CASSGSGPVF.

This clone was counted between two and nine times. The chain joins TRBV28 to TRBJ2-7, with D possibly matching TRBD1 (5 bases). This CDR3 contains 13 residues. Germline V gives CDR1 MDHEN, CDR2 SYDVKM. The germline V and J ends were trimmed by 2 bases and 0 bases, with 5 bases remaining between them. CDR3 bases: TGTGCCAGCAGTTTAACAGGCTCCTACGAGCAGTACTTC. Its translation: CASSLTGSYEQYF.

This chain uses TRBV12-3 or TRBV12-4 with TRBJ2-3, with D unclear. This CDR3 spans 13 amino acids. V was pared by 6 bases and J by 0 bases, with 7 bases between. CDR3 region: CASRTDSTDTQYF. The CDR3 nucleotides read TGTGCCAGCAGAACGGATAGCACAGATACGCAGTATTTT.

The chain joins TRBV18 to TRBJ2-7; D ambiguous. CDR1 and CDR2 (germline): KGHSH, LQKENI. CDR3 length equals 14 residues. V was cut by 3 bases and J by 3 bases, with 12 bases left in between. CDR3 sequence reads: CASSPAGAYYEQYF. The CDR3 DNA sequence: TGTGCCAGCTCACCGGCCGGAGCGTACTACGAGCAGTACTTC.

This chain connects TRBV11-2 to TRBJ1-1, with TRBD1 matching over 7 bases. V shed 5 bases and J 3 bases; nucleotides not matched to a gene: 9. CDR3 length: 15 amino acids. The germline gives CDR1 SGHAT, CDR2 FQNNGV. The CDR3 coding sequence is TGTGCCAGCAGCCCGACAGGGCGTTGGGACACTGAAGCTTTCTTT. It encodes CASSPTGRWDTEAFF.

CDR3 coding DNA: TGTGCCAGCAGCCTGGAAGGATACAACACTGAAGCTTTCTTT. Its translation is CASSLEGYNTEAFF. The chain combines TRBV13 with TRBJ1-1; D unresolved. Germline V CDR1 and CDR2: PRHDT, FYEKMQ (reference sequence). The CDR3 length is 14 residues. V was cut by 5 bases and J by 2 bases, with 12 bases left in between.

This clone has only one observation. This chain uses TRBV14 with TRBJ1-1; 7 bases are a match to TRBD1. J lost 0 bases, V lost 0 bases, and 13 bases had no gene match. The CDR3 extends over 19 amino acids. Germline lookup yields CDR1 SGHDN and CDR2 FVKESK. The CDR3 sequence is CASSQDSPGQPLLNTEAFF. CDR3 DNA: TGTGCCAGCAGCCAAGATAGTCCGGGACAGCCCTTATTGAACACTGAAGCTTTCTTT.

The chain recombines TRBV10-3 with TRBJ2-7; D possibly corresponds to TRBD2 (6 bases). The CDR3 sequence is 14 residues long. Germline assignment: CDR1 ENHRY and CDR2 SYGVKD. The ends were cut back, 8 bases at V and 3 bases at J, with 17 bases in the middle. This CDR3 reads CAIGEAAANYEQYF. As DNA, the CDR3 is TGTGCCATCGGGGAGGCAGCTGCTAACTACGAGCAGTACTTC.

This chain links TRBV11-2 with TRBJ2-4, with D possibly being TRBD1 (6 bases). Per germline, CDR1 SGHAT and CDR2 FQNNGV. The germline V and J ends were trimmed by 5 bases and 6 bases, with 14 bases remaining between them. CDR3 length: 14 amino acids. The CDR3 region is CASSHLRDTNIQYF. CDR3 nucleotide sequence: TGTGCCAGCAGCCACTTGAGGGACACAAACATTCAGTACTTC.

This clone appeared once. The gene calls are TRBV7-9 and TRBJ1-1; D is uncertain. V lost 1 base to trimming and J lost 0 bases, with 12 bases between them. From germline, CDR1 is SEHNR and CDR2 FQNEAQ (reference sequence). This CDR3 is 16 amino acids long. The DNA of the CDR3 is TGTGCCAGCAGCTTAGAAGGGATGGTCATGAACACTGAAGCTTTCTTT. The encoded protein is CASSLEGMVMNTEAFF.

V is TRBV3-1 (or the pseudogene TRBV3-2) and J is TRBJ2-2; no firm D call. Per germline, CDR1 LGHDT and CDR2 YNNKEL (reference sequence). CDR3 length: 14 amino acids. V was cut by 3 bases and J by 2 bases, with 7 bases left in between. The CDR3 is CASSQPPNTGELFF. The CDR3 region has the DNA TGTGCCAGCAGCCAGCCCCCTAACACCGGGGAGCTGTTTTTT.

The chain has TRBV27 and TRBJ1-6; perhaps TRBD1 as D (5 bases). Trimming left V 7 bases short and J 5 bases short, with 15 bases between. CDR1 MNHEY and CDR2 SMNVEV come from the germline V gene (reference sequence). The CDR3 has 15 amino acids. The CDR3, as DNA: TGTGCCAGCAACGCAACTCCGGGGCATAATTCACCCCTCCACTTT. Translating it yields CASNATPGHNSPLHF.

The V call is TRBV11-2, the J call TRBJ2-2; TRBD1 aligns across 8 bases. Per the germline V gene, CDR1 is SGHAT and CDR2 is FQNNGV. The CDR3 spans 15 residues. The ends lost 4 bases at V and 0 bases at J; junction bases unmatched: 1. CDR3: CASSWGQANTGELFF. The DNA of the CDR3 is TGTGCCAGCAGCTGGGGACAGGCGAACACCGGGGAGCTGTTTTTT.